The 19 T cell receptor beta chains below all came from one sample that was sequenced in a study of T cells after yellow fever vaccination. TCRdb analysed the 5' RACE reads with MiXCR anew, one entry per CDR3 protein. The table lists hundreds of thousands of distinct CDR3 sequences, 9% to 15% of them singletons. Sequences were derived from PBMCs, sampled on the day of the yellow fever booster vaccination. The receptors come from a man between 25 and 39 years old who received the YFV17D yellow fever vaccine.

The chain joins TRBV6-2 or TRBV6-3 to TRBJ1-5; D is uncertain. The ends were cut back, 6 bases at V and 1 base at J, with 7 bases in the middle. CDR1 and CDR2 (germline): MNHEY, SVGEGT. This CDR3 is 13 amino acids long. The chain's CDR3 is CASRIRSNQPQHF. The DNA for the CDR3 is TGTGCCAGCAGAATAAGAAGCAATCAGCCCCAGCATTTT.

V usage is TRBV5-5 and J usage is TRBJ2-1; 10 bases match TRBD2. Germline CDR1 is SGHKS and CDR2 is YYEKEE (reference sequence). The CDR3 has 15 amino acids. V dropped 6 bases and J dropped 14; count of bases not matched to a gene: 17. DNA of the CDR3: TGTGCCAGCAAGGACTTTCTGGCTAGCGGGAGTAGAGAGTTCTTC. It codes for CASKDFLASGSREFF.

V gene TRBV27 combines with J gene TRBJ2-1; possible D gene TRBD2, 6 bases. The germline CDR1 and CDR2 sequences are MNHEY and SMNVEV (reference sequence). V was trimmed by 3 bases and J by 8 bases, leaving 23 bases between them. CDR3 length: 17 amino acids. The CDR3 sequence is CASSFNIGGSASYEQFF. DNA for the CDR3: TGTGCCAGCAGTTTCAACATCGGGGGTTCTGCATCCTATGAGCAGTTCTTC.

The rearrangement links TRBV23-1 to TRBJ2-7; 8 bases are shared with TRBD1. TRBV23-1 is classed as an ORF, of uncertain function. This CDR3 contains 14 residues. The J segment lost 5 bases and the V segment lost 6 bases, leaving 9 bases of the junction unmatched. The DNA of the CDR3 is TGCGCCAGCAGGGAGACAGGGGAGATCCACGAGCAGTACTTC. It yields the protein CASRETGEIHEQYF.

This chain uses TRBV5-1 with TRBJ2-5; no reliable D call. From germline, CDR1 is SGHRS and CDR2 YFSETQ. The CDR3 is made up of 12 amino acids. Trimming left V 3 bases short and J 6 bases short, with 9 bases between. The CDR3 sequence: CASSSQGQTQYF. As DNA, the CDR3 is TGCGCCAGCAGCTCCCAAGGGCAGACCCAGTACTTC.

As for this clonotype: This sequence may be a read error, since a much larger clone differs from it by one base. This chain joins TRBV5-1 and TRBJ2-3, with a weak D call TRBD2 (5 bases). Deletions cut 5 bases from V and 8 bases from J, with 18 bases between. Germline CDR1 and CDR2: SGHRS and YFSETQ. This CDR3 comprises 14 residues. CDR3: CASSHELQRATQYF. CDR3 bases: TGCGCCAGCAGTCATGAACTACAGAGGGCTACGCAGTATTTT. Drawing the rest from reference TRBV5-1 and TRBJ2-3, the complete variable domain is KAGVTQTPRYLIKTRGQQVTLSCSPISGHRSVSWYQQTPGQGLQFLFEYFSETQRNKGNFPGRFSGRQFSNSRSEMNVSTLELGDSALYLCASSHELQRATQYFGPGTRLTVL.

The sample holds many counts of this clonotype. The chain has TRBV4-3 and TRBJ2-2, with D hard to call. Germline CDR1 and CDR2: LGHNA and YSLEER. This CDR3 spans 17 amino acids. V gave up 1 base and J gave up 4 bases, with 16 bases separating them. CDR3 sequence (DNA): TGCGCCAGCAGCCAAGCCCCGACCGCCCGAGTCACCGGGGAGCTGTTTTTT. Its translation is CASSQAPTARVTGELFF.

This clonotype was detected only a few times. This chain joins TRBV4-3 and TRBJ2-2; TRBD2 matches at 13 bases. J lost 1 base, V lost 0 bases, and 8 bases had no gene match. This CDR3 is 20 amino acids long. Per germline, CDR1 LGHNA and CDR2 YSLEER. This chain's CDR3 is CASSQDRGLAGVGNTGELFF. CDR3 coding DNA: TGCGCCAGCAGCCAAGATCGAGGACTAGCGGGAGTGGGGAACACCGGGGAGCTGTTTTTT.

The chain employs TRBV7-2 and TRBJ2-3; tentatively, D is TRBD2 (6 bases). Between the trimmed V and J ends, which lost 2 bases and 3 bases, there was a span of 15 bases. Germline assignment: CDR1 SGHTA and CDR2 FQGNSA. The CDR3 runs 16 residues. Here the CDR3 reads CASSLLEGSHTDTQYF. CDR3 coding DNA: TGTGCCAGCAGCTTATTGGAGGGGTCGCATACAGATACGCAGTATTTT.

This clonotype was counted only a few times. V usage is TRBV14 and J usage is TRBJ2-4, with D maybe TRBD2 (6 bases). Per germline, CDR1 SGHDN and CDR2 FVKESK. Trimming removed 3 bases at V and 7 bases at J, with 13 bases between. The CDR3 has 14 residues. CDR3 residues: CASSHGGPVNIQYF. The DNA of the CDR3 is TGTGCCAGCAGCCACGGGGGTCCCGTCAACATTCAGTACTTC.

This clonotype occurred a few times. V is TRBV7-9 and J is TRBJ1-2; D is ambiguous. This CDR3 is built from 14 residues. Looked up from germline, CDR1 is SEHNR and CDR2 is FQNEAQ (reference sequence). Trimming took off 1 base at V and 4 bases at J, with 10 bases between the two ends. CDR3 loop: CASSLVGLGYGYTF. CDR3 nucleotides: TGTGCCAGCAGCTTAGTGGGCTTGGGCTATGGCTACACCTTC.

Written as DNA, the CDR3 is TGTGCCAGCAGCTTAGGAGCTGTGAAGCGGGGACCCTACGAGCAGTACTTC. It codes for CASSLGAVKRGPYEQYF. The chain employs TRBV7-2 and TRBJ2-7, with 7 bases identical to TRBD2. Looked up from germline, CDR1 is SGHTA and CDR2 is FQGNSA. Trimming at V came to 1 base and at J to 2 bases, leaving 11 bases not matched to a gene. This CDR3 region has 17 residues. The whole variable domain, remainder taken from reference TRBV7-2 and TRBJ2-7, is GAGVSQSPSNKVTEKGKDVELRCDPISGHTALYWYRQSLGQGLEFLIYFQGNSAPDKSGLPSDRFSAERTGGSVSTLTIQRTQQEDSAVYLCASSLGAVKRGPYEQYFGPGTRLTVT.

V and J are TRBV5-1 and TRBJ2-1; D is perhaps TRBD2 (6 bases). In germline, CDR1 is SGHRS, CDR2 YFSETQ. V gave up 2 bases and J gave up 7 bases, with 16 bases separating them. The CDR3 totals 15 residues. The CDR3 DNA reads TGCGCCAGCAGCTTAGGTGCTAAGGCGGGGAATGAGCAGTTCTTC. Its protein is CASSLGAKAGNEQFF.

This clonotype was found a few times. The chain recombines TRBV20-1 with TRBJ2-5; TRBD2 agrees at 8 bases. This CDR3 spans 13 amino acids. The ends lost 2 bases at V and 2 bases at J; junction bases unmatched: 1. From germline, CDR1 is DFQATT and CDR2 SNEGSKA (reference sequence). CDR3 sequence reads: CSARLAGQETQYF. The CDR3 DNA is TGCAGTGCTAGACTAGCGGGTCAAGAGACCCAGTACTTC.

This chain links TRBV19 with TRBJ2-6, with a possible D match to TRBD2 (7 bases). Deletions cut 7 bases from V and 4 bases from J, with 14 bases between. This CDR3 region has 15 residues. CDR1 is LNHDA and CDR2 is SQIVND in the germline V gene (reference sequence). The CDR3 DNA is TGTGCCAGTAAAGAACAGGGACTAGGGGCCAACGTCCTGACTTTC. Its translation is CASKEQGLGANVLTF.

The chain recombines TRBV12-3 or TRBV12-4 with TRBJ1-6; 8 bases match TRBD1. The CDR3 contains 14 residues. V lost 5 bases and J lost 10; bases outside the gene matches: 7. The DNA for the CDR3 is TGTGCCAGCAGTGCCGGACAGGGAGGCTCACCCCTCCACTTT. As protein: CASSAGQGGSPLHF.

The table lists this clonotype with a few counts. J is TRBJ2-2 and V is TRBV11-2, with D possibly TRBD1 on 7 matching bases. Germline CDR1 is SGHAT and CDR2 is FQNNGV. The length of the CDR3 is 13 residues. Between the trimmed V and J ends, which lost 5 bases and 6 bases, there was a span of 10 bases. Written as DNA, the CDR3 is TGTGCCAGCAGCGTCAGGGGGGCCGGGGAGCTGTTTTTT. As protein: CASSVRGAGELFF.

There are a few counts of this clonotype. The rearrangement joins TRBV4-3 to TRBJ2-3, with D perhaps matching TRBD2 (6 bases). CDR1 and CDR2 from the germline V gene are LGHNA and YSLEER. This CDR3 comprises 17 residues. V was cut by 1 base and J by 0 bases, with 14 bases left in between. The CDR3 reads CASSQVLGSGSTDTQYF. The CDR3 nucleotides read TGCGCCAGCAGCCAAGTTTTAGGGAGCGGGAGCACAGATACGCAGTATTTT.

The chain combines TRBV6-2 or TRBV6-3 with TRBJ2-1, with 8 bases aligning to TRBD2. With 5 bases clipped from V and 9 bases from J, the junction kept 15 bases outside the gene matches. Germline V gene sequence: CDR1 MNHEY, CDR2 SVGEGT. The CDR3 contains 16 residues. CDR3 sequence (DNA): TGTGCCAGCAGTGATCCCGGTCGGGGGGGACCGGTTGAGCAGTTCTTC. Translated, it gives CASSDPGRGGPVEQFF.